A single T cell receptor (beta chain) is shown here with its context. TCRdb itself ran the 5' RACE reads through MiXCR, one entry per CDR3 protein. The profile covers 500,000 to 550,000 distinct CDR3 sequences, with around a fifth appearing a single time and about 16% taken by the ten largest. This entry belongs to a study of T cells after yellow fever vaccination. The CDR3 length is 14 residues. Germline CDR1 and CDR2: LGHNA and YNFKEQ. V shed 0 bases and J shed 8 bases, with 11 bases lying between them. This clonotype was obtained from a man in his late teens or twenties who received the YFV17D yellow fever vaccine. This material consisted of PBMCs, taken more than 20 days after the first yellow fever vaccination. The chain has TRBV4-2 and TRBJ2-1, with D unresolved. This CDR3 reads CASSQERLGYEQFF. The CDR3 DNA sequence: TGTGCCAGCAGCCAAGAGAGATTGGGATATGAGCAGTTCTTC.